Listed below are T cell receptor beta chains from one sample, sequenced in a study of lymphopenia after photon versus proton radiotherapy. The data were produced by immunoSEQ multiplex PCR, yet TCRdb's version contains in-frame clones alone and is incomplete. In the table there are about 7,300 clones, about 92% of which are singletons. Here the sequenced sample was peripheral blood, taken from a patient treated with photon-based radiotherapy. The receptors were sampled from a woman aged 45-59 years with cholangiocarcinoma. Both conserved end residues are part of each CDR3. The D gene is left open where the match is weak. The size field is filled for only some rows; it gives once, few, many or a size class.

d_call	v_call	j_call	clone_size	cdr3_aa	cdr3_nt
-	TRBV9	TRBJ1-3	-	CASSVVGIPLTLFENTIYF	TGTGCCAGCAGCGTAGTGGGCATCCCCCTTACTCTATTTGAAAACACCATATATTTT
TRBD1	TRBV19	TRBJ2-1	-	CASSEGALIYNEQFF	TGTGCCAGTAGTGAGGGGGCCTTAATCTACAATGAGCAGTTCTTC
-	TRBV5-6	TRBJ1-2	-	CASSVPRGYGYTF	TGTGCCAGCAGCGTACCAAGAGGCTATGGCTACACCTTC
-	TRBV4-1	TRBJ1-5	-	CASSQAAAGLNQPQHF	TGCGCCAGCAGCCAAGCGGCGGCAGGGCTCAATCAGCCCCAGCATTTT
-	TRBV5-2	TRBJ2-6	-	CASKSGREYTKADQLLTF	TGTGCCAGCAAGTCCGGCCGAGAGTACACAAAGGCGGACCAACTCCTGACTTTC
TRBD2	TRBV6-5	TRBJ2-1	-	CASSSRPSGGVNEQFF	TGTGCCAGCAGTTCCCGACCTAGCGGGGGCGTCAATGAGCAGTTCTTC
TRBD1	TRBV7-9	TRBJ1-1	-	CASSFRDSEAFF	TGTGCCAGCAGCTTCCGGGACAGCGAAGCTTTCTTT
-	TRBV21-1	TRBJ1-5	-	CASSKFFQTTNQPQHF	TGTGCCAGCAGCAAATTCTTCCAGACTACCAATCAGCCCCAGCATTTT
-	TRBV5-7	TRBJ1-1	-	CASSRQTTTEAFF	TGTGCCAGCAGCAGGCAGACAACCACTGAAGCTTTCTTT
-	TRBV6-1	TRBJ1-1	-	CASRGLEAFF	TGTGCCAGCCGTGGTCTCGAAGCTTTCTTT
-	TRBV4-1	TRBJ1-4	-	CASSPPRLKLFF	TGCGCCAGCAGCCCCCCCCGGTTAAAACTGTTTTTT
TRBD1	TRBV7-8	TRBJ1-5	-	CASSQVPGTGGKPQHF	TGTGCCAGCAGCCAAGTCCCCGGGACAGGGGGGAAGCCCCAGCATTTT
TRBD1	TRBV5-1	TRBJ1-6	-	CASSFAGTGNSPLHF	TGCGCCAGCAGTTTCGCGGGGACAGGTAATTCACCCCTCCACTTT
-	TRBV4-3	TRBJ1-2	-	CASSHAEGGGYTF	TGCGCCAGCAGCCATGCGGAAGGAGGGGGCTACACCTTC
TRBD2	TRBV30	TRBJ2-3	-	CAWSVGTSGGARTDTQYF	TGTGCCTGGAGTGTCGGGACTAGCGGGGGGGCACGCACAGATACGCAGTATTTT
-	TRBV29-1	TRBJ1-2	-	CSVGSPGGYGYTF	TGCAGCGTTGGCTCTCCCGGGGGGTATGGCTACACCTTC
-	TRBV5-6	TRBJ2-2	-	CASSLPGRKTANTGELFF	TGTGCCAGCAGCCTGCCGGGACGCAAGACAGCGAACACCGGGGAGCTGTTTTTT
-	TRBV7-2	TRBJ1-1	once	CASSLRITEAFF	TGTGCCAGCAGCTTAAGGATCACTGAAGCTTTCTTT
TRBD1	TRBV18	TRBJ2-2	-	CASSPQGADTGELFF	TGTGCCAGCTCACCACAGGGGGCAGACACCGGGGAGCTGTTTTTT
-	TRBV9	TRBJ1-3	-	CASSVDGNGRNTIYF	TGTGCCAGCAGCGTAGATGGGAATGGTCGGAACACCATATATTTT
TRBD1	TRBV5-6	TRBJ1-6	-	CASSLRQGSYNSPLHF	TGTGCCAGCAGCTTGAGACAGGGTAGCTATAATTCACCCCTCCACTTT
-	TRBV23-1	TRBJ2-6	-	CASSQPTGHQAESTGANVLTF	TGCGCCAGCAGTCAGCCTACAGGGCATCAGGCGGAATCAACTGGGGCCAACGTCCTGACTTTC
-	TRBV10-1	TRBJ2-3	-	CASSERVADTQYF	TGCGCCAGCAGTGAACGGGTAGCTGATACGCAGTATTTT
-	TRBV5-6	TRBJ1-1	-	CASSYPGEGTEAFF	TGTGCCAGCAGCTACCCGGGTGAGGGCACTGAAGCTTTCTTT
-	TRBV7-2	TRBJ2-2	-	CASSSRLSAGTGELFF	TGTGCCAGCAGCTCACGACTAAGCGCGGGGACCGGGGAGCTGTTTTTT
-	TRBV29-1	TRBJ2-3	-	CSVARVARDTQYF	TGCAGCGTTGCGAGGGTCGCCCGGGATACGCAGTATTTT
-	TRBV7-2	TRBJ1-2	-	CASSLRHRNNYGYTF	TGTGCCAGCAGCTTACGGCACAGAAATAACTATGGCTACACCTTC
TRBD1	TRBV5-5	TRBJ2-7	-	CASSFPTGGAREQYF	TGTGCCAGCAGCTTCCCGACAGGGGGGGCGCGTGAGCAGTACTTC
TRBD1	TRBV5-4	TRBJ1-1	-	CASSPLTGGQGGGSTEAFF	TGTGCCAGCAGCCCGCTCACCGGGGGACAGGGAGGGGGGAGCACTGAAGCTTTCTTT
-	TRBV6-1	TRBJ2-7	-	CASSGRGSIVAATSTYEQYF	TGTGCCAGCAGTGGAAGAGGCTCCATCGTTGCGGCCACCTCTACCTACGAGCAGTACTTC
TRBD1	TRBV25-1	TRBJ1-1	-	CASSPWTGGNTEAFF	TGTGCCAGCAGTCCATGGACAGGGGGGAACACTGAAGCTTTCTTT
-	TRBV11-2	TRBJ1-1	-	CASSLDRWAGGDTEAFF	TGTGCCAGCAGCTTAGATCGGTGGGCAGGAGGAGATACTGAAGCTTTCTTT